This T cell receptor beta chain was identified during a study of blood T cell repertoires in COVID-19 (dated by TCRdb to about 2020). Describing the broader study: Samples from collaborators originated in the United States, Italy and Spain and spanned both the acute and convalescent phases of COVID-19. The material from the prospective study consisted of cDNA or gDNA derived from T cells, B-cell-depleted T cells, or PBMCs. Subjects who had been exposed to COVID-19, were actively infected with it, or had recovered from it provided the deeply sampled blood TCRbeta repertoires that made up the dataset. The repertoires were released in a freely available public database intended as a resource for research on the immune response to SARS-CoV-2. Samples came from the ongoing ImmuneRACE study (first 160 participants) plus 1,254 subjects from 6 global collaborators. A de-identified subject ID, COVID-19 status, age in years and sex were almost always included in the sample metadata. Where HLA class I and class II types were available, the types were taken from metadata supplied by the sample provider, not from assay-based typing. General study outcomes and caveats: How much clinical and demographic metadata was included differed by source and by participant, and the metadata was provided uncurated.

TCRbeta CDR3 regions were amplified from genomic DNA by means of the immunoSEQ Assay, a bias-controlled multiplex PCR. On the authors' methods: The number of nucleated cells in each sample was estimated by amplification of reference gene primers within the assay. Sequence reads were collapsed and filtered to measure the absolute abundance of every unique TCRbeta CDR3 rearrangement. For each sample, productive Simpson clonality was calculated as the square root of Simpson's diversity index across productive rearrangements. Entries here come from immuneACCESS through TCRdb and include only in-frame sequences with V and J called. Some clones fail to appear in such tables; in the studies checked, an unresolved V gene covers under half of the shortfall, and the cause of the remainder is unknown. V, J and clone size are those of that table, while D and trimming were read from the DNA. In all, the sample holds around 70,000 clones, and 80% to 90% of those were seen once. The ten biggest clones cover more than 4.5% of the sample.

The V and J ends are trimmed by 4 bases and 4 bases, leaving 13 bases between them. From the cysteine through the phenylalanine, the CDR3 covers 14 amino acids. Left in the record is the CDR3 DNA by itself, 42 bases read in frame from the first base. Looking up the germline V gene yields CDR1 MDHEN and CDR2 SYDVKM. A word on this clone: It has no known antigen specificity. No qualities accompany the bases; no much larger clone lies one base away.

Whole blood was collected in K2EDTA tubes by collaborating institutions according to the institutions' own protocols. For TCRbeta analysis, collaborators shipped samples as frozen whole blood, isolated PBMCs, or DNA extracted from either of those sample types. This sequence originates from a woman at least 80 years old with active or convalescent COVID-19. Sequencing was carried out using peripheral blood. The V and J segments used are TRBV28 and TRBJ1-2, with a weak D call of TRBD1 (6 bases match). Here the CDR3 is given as CASSSGDRVYGYTF. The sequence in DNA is TGTGCCAGCAGTTCAGGGGATAGGGTCTATGGCTACACCTTC.